A selection of T cell receptor beta chains follows, all from one sample in a study of CXCR3-negative and CXCR3-positive naive CD8 T cells. TCRdb re-called the 5' RACE reads and catalogs CDR3 proteins one per entry, DNA excluded. The sample has fewer than 95,000 distinct CDR3 sequences. The material sequenced was naive CXCR3- CD8+ T cells from blood. These receptors were collected from a human donor in good health. Some clones in this sample may be carry-over from other donors' samples. Both conserved end residues are part of each CDR3.

>TRBJ1-2|TRBV5-1
CASSLDHTGGAGYTF
>TRBJ1-2|TRBV29-1
CSVEDNQENYGYTF
>TRBJ2-7|TRBV28
CASSLGQGFTSYEQYF
>TRBJ2-7|TRBV7-2
CASSSGTFLYEQYF
>TRBJ1-1|TRBV29-1
CSVDSDNINTEAFF
>TRBJ1-1|TRBV23-1
CATCGGNTEAFF
>TRBJ2-3|TRBV20-1
CSARTRTDSTDTQYF
>TRBJ2-7|TRBV29-1
CSVETGTSGSYEQYF
>TRBJ2-7|TRBV3-1
CASSQARSGTIEQYF
>TRBJ1-1|TRBV12-3/TRBV12-4
CASSFGGSEAFF
>TRBJ2-7|TRBV7-3
CASSMGLAESYEQYF
>TRBJ2-1|TRBV14
CASSPPPLRGDEQFF
>TRBJ1-1|TRBV7-6
CASSSMGGVNTEAFF
>TRBJ1-1|TRBV5-1
CASSRGPVGGATEAFF
>TRBJ2-3|TRBV7-2
CASTQWGSSTDTQYF
>TRBJ1-2|TRBV14
CASSQGRQGNYGYTF
>TRBJ1-2|TRBV29-1
CSVSNAPGPDYGYTF
>TRBJ1-2|TRBV12-3/TRBV12-4
CASSLGWVNYGYTF
>TRBJ2-7|TRBV28
CASSLGLSSYEQYF
>TRBJ2-5|TRBV11-2
CASSFGPRAQETQYF
>TRBJ1-1|TRBV5-1
CASSPPATGDYTEAFF
>TRBJ2-1|TRBV5-1
CASSAGTNSYNEQFF
>TRBJ1-2|TRBV29-1
CSVISANYGYTF
>TRBJ2-6|TRBV29-1
CSVAIQGRFSGANVLTF
>TRBJ2-2|TRBV6-6
CASSYLTGSTGELFF
>TRBJ2-1|TRBV2
CASSDKEGYNEQFF
>TRBJ2-1|TRBV6-4
CASSESQRLAAYNEQFF
>TRBJ2-2|TRBV7-9
CASSLENTGELFF
>TRBJ2-7|TRBV18
CASSTEGQGIVYEQYF
>TRBJ2-2|TRBV29-1
CSVGPTNTGELFF
>TRBJ2-1|TRBV7-3
CASSLLREAEQFF
>TRBJ2-7|TRBV12-3/TRBV12-4
CASSLRTAVEQYF
>TRBJ2-5|TRBV25-1
CASSGEGKANKETQYF
>TRBJ2-1|TRBV10-1
CASSSRGASSYNEQFF
>TRBJ1-6|TRBV2
CASSRFPGLATDSPLHF
>TRBJ2-3|TRBV29-1
CSAGGGGTQYF
>TRBJ2-1|TRBV29-1
CSVWGEGEQFF
>TRBJ2-7|TRBV7-6
CASSLSGEGASYEQYF